The present entry profiles one T cell receptor beta chain with its context. It lacks a known antigen. Base qualities are not recorded, but no much larger clone differs from it by a single base. The roughly 42 donors, aged roughly 6 to 100 years, were systemically healthy Caucasian individuals from Russia. Approximately 10 milliliters of peripheral blood were collected from each donor into EDTA-treated Vacutainer tubes. Ficoll-Paque density-gradient centrifugation was used to isolate PBMCs, with at least 6.5 million per sample. Trizol reagent was used to extract total RNA from PBMCs, with at least 6 micrograms per sample. For every donor, an aliquot of PBMCs went through flow cytometry to measure the percentages of naive CD45RAhigh/CD27high T cells. The library came from 5' RACE. This sample was sequenced with an Illumina HiSeq 2500. A second PCR of about 6 to 12 cycles was run with a J-beta primer mix and a sample-barcoded 5' primer. A template-switch 5' adaptor carrying 12 random nucleotides introduced a unique molecular identifier onto each TCR beta cDNA molecule. Each sample yielded at least 2.5 million CDR3-containing paired-end reads. First-strand cDNA synthesis was performed from all RNA using the Mint cDNA synthesis kit, with priming by a TRBC-specific oligonucleotide. Following uracil-DNA glycosylase treatment, all cDNA underwent a first 18-cycle PCR with the universal primers M1SS and BC2_uni_R. On the authors' methods: For normalization, 1 million high-quality reads, each with a distinct molecular identifier, were randomly selected from each sample. Instead of being binned into consensus sequences, reads with shared molecular identifiers were discarded. MiTCR, run with a Q25 quality threshold and the strictest error-elimination algorithm, handled CDR3 identification, clonotype clustering and error correction. A nonparametric unseen species model with Euler transformation was used to estimate a lower bound on total TCR beta diversity. Starting from the raw public reads, TCRdb applied fastp trimming at Q25, assembled clones with MiXCR and retained in-frame beta chains. Under each unique CDR3 protein, matching rows form one entry showing the most common genes and DNA. These V and J calls rely on TCRdb rather than the paper's analysis. The sample table records about 1.8 million distinct CDR3 sequences; less than 50% of these occur just once. The ten largest clones represent approximately 2.1% of the sample.

These data come from a study of blood T cells in healthy people across ages (dated by TCRdb to the mid-2010s). Broadly, across the study: In model experiments, template switching captured about one uniquely barcoded TCR beta cDNA molecule for every two T cells. Age-related changes in TCR beta repertoire diversity were measured in the study by deep sequencing normalized with unique cDNA molecular identifiers. Four age groups were formed from the donors: young (average around 15 years), middle-aged (around 41), aged (around 68) and long-lived (around 82). To avoid experimental bias, donors of different ages were randomly spread across the sequencing lanes. The study analyzed two additional independent replicas of 1 million unique cDNA reads from the same blood draw for two donors, one aged 18 to 30 and one aged 80 or older.

What the work shows at the level of the full study, not this receptor alone: Compared with the aged group, the long-lived group had more naive CD4+ T cells, fewer expanded clones and increased TCR diversity, suggesting age selection. Conclusive comparison of naive and antigen-experienced compartments was prevented by the profiling of bulk unsorted PBMCs. Observed TCR beta diversity per million T cells fell roughly linearly with age, and a significant reduction was already apparent by age roughly 41. Because donor CMV infection status was unknown, age-related changes in expanded clonotypes were potentially confounded. Estimates of total diversity based on one million sequenced T cells were considered lower bounds and underestimates. The percentage of naive T cells measured by flow cytometry correlated strongly with observed TCR beta diversity.

The CDR3 spans 14 residues, from the cysteine through the phenylalanine. Of the read, only the CDR3 DNA is kept; its 42 bases are in frame from base 1. CDR1 and CDR2 are read off the germline V gene (reference sequence) as MNHEY and SMNVEV. V and J are truncated by 4 bases and 7 bases respectively, leaving an intervening sequence of 14 bases. This clonotype originated in a woman aged 40 to 55 in good health. Sequencing was carried out using blood. The sequence is built from TRBV27 and TRBJ2-1; tentative D gene TRBD1, with 6 bases matching. The CDR3 protein sequence reads: CASSSEQGNNEQFF. Here is the DNA: TGTGCCAGCAGTTCGGAACAGGGAAATAATGAGCAGTTCTTC.